This T cell receptor (beta chain) was observed in a study of cytomegalovirus exposure and HLA in healthy donors. To note about this clone: Its antigen is as yet unknown.

PCR involved 60 Vbeta and 13 Jbeta primers. Here immunoSEQ multiplex PCR was the method, and the copy in TCRdb shows in-frame clones only, minus some. The sample has about 94,000 clones; roughly four fifths are singletons. Notes on the study in general: Several V segments, TRBV6-2 and TRBV6-3 among them, could not be told apart and were dropped. It was likely that a cluster of highly shared sequence variants was a sequencing artifact. Researchers reported in a later analysis that a missense DCLRE1C variant was tied to TCR beta V- and J-gene trimming.

The CDR3 runs to 17 residues. Germline lookup yields CDR1 MGHRA and CDR2 YSYEKL. The V and J ends lost 3 bases and 0 bases respectively, with 15 bases between them. The sequence derives from a human donor in good health. This chain connects TRBV4-1 to TRBJ1-3, with D perhaps TRBD1 (5 bases). Material for sequencing was PBMCs. This CDR3 is CASSQGRQPGSGNTIYF. The CDR3 region has the DNA TGCGCCAGCAGCCAGGGGCGACAGCCCGGCTCTGGAAACACCATATATTTT.